A selection of T cell receptor beta chains follows, all from one sample in a study of early T cells in non-severe SARS-CoV-2 infection. TCRdb itself ran the 5' RACE reads through MiXCR, one entry per CDR3 protein. The repertoire holds 26,000 or so distinct CDR3 sequences, with approximately 5.1% as singletons. Sequences were obtained from whole blood. The receptors come from an adult who was a healthcare worker with PCR-confirmed SARS-CoV-2 infection or an uninfected control (not recorded which). Both conserved end residues are part of each CDR3. D genes are given only for firm matches. Size is stated for part of the rows, as once, few or many counts, or as a class when the clone is expanded.

j_call: TRBJ2-7; clone_size: few; v_call: TRBV7-9; d_call: TRBD2; cdr3_nt: TGTGCCAGCAGCTCCAGCGGGGGCCTTTCCTACGAGCAGTACTTC; cdr3_aa: CASSSSGGLSYEQYF
j_call: TRBJ2-5; clone_size: many; v_call: TRBV5-1; d_call: NA; cdr3_nt: TGCGCCAGCAGCCGGGCAGGGACGCAAGAGACCCAGTACTTC; cdr3_aa: CASSRAGTQETQYF
j_call: TRBJ2-1; clone_size: many; v_call: TRBV10-3; d_call: TRBD2; cdr3_nt: TGTGCCACCGGACTAGCGGGGGGCGGCTCCTACAATGAGCAGTTCTTC; cdr3_aa: CATGLAGGGSYNEQFF
j_call: TRBJ2-2; clone_size: many; v_call: TRBV2; d_call: TRBD1; cdr3_nt: TGTGCCAGCAGTGACCGGGACAGGGGAAACACCGGGGAGCTGTTTTTT; cdr3_aa: CASSDRDRGNTGELFF
j_call: TRBJ1-1; clone_size: many; v_call: TRBV5-1; d_call: TRBD1; cdr3_nt: TGCGCCAGCAGCGGGGGGACAGGTCCGAACACTGAAGCTTTCTTT; cdr3_aa: CASSGGTGPNTEAFF
j_call: TRBJ2-1; clone_size: NA; v_call: TRBV2; d_call: NA; cdr3_nt: TGTGCCAGCAGTGGAAGAGCAGTCTCCGGGGGGCAGTTCTTC; cdr3_aa: CASSGRAVSGGQFF
j_call: TRBJ1-4; clone_size: many; v_call: TRBV5-6; d_call: NA; cdr3_nt: TGTGCCAGCAGTCGCGACAGACTAGCGACTAATGAAAAACTGTTTTTT; cdr3_aa: CASSRDRLATNEKLFF
j_call: TRBJ1-6; clone_size: NA; v_call: TRBV18; d_call: NA; cdr3_nt: TGTGCCAGCTCCCCCGAAAATGGGAGATCACCCCTCCACTTT; cdr3_aa: CASSPENGRSPLHF
j_call: TRBJ2-1; clone_size: many; v_call: TRBV2; d_call: TRBD1; cdr3_nt: TGTGCCAGCAGCCGACAGGGGGCCAATGAGCAGTTCTTC; cdr3_aa: CASSRQGANEQFF
j_call: TRBJ2-7; clone_size: many; v_call: TRBV7-9; d_call: NA; cdr3_nt: TGTGCCAGCAGCTCACAGGGAAGCGGGTACGAGCAGTACTTC; cdr3_aa: CASSSQGSGYEQYF
j_call: TRBJ1-1; clone_size: few; v_call: TRBV29-1; d_call: TRBD1; cdr3_nt: TGCAGCGTTGCAGGGGGCCCAAACACTGAAGCTTTCTTT; cdr3_aa: CSVAGGPNTEAFF
j_call: TRBJ1-1; clone_size: many; v_call: TRBV6-5; d_call: NA; cdr3_nt: TGTGCCAGCCGAAGGCTGAACACTGAAGCTTTCTTT; cdr3_aa: CASRRLNTEAFF
j_call: TRBJ2-3; clone_size: NA; v_call: TRBV20-1; d_call: NA; cdr3_nt: TGCAGTGCTAGAGGATCGTTGGATACGCAGTATTTT; cdr3_aa: CSARGSLDTQYF
j_call: TRBJ2-5; clone_size: few; v_call: TRBV2; d_call: NA; cdr3_nt: TGTGCCAGCAGGGACGGATTCCAAGAGACCCAGTACTTC; cdr3_aa: CASRDGFQETQYF
j_call: TRBJ2-1; clone_size: NA; v_call: TRBV6-1; d_call: TRBD2; cdr3_nt: TGTGCCAGCAGTGAACGGGGGGAATCCTACAATGAGCAGTTCTTC; cdr3_aa: CASSERGESYNEQFF
j_call: TRBJ2-7; clone_size: few; v_call: TRBV3-1; d_call: NA; cdr3_nt: TGTGCCAGCAGCCAAGGGGCCCTCTACGAGCAGTACTTC; cdr3_aa: CASSQGALYEQYF
j_call: TRBJ2-4; clone_size: few; v_call: TRBV4-1; d_call: NA; cdr3_nt: TGCGCCAGCAGCCAAGTCGAAGCCAGTACCAAAAACATTCAGTACTTC; cdr3_aa: CASSQVEASTKNIQYF
j_call: TRBJ2-3; clone_size: few; v_call: TRBV5-1; d_call: TRBD1; cdr3_nt: TGCGCCAGCAGCCTGGACAGGGTCCAGTATTTT; cdr3_aa: CASSLDRVQYF
j_call: TRBJ2-5; clone_size: many; v_call: TRBV11-2; d_call: NA; cdr3_nt: TGTGCCAGCAGCTTAGAGGCAGCCGCCCAAGAGACCCAGTACTTC; cdr3_aa: CASSLEAAAQETQYF
j_call: TRBJ1-5; clone_size: many; v_call: TRBV7-9; d_call: TRBD1; cdr3_nt: TGTGCCAGCAGCTCCGGGACAGGGAGTCAGCCCCAGCATTTT; cdr3_aa: CASSSGTGSQPQHF
j_call: TRBJ2-3; clone_size: many; v_call: TRBV3-1; d_call: TRBD2; cdr3_nt: TGTGCCAGCAGCCGAGGGACTAGCGGGGGCGATACGCAGTATTTT; cdr3_aa: CASSRGTSGGDTQYF
j_call: TRBJ2-2; clone_size: many; v_call: TRBV29-1; d_call: TRBD1; cdr3_nt: TGCAGCGTGATACCGGGAATCAGGGGGACCGGGGAGCTGTTTTTT; cdr3_aa: CSVIPGIRGTGELFF
j_call: TRBJ2-2; clone_size: many; v_call: TRBV5-1; d_call: NA; cdr3_nt: TGCGCCAGCAGCTTGGCCGAGAACACCGGGGAGCTGTTTTTT; cdr3_aa: CASSLAENTGELFF
j_call: TRBJ2-7; clone_size: few; v_call: TRBV7-2; d_call: NA; cdr3_nt: TGTGCCAGCAGCTTATTGGCAGCGGACTACGAGCAGTACTTC; cdr3_aa: CASSLLAADYEQYF
j_call: TRBJ1-2; clone_size: few; v_call: TRBV19; d_call: NA; cdr3_nt: TGTGCCAGTAGTATCCGCCCGTCGGACAGTTATGGCTACACCTTC; cdr3_aa: CASSIRPSDSYGYTF
j_call: TRBJ1-1; clone_size: medium-sized; v_call: TRBV24-1; d_call: NA; cdr3_nt: TGTGCCACCAGTGAGGACGGGACTGAAGCTTTCTTT; cdr3_aa: CATSEDGTEAFF
j_call: TRBJ2-3; clone_size: NA; v_call: TRBV19; d_call: NA; cdr3_nt: TGTGCCAGTAGTCCCCAGCGAGATACGCAGTATTTT; cdr3_aa: CASSPQRDTQYF
j_call: TRBJ1-1; clone_size: many; v_call: TRBV4-3; d_call: NA; cdr3_nt: TGCGCCAGCAGCCCAAAGCGGATTTTCGGTACTGAAGCTTTCTTT; cdr3_aa: CASSPKRIFGTEAFF
j_call: TRBJ1-6; clone_size: many; v_call: TRBV7-2; d_call: NA; cdr3_nt: TGTGCCAGCAGCCGACAGCCCTTGGAGAATTCACCCCTCCACTTT; cdr3_aa: CASSRQPLENSPLHF
j_call: TRBJ2-5; clone_size: many; v_call: TRBV19; d_call: TRBD1; cdr3_nt: TGTGCCAGTAGTCCGTCGACAGGGGGTGGCCAAGAGACCCAGTACTTC; cdr3_aa: CASSPSTGGGQETQYF
j_call: TRBJ1-1; clone_size: NA; v_call: TRBV10-1; d_call: NA; cdr3_nt: TGCGCCAGCAGCTACGGACAGCTGAACACTGAAGCTTTCTTT; cdr3_aa: CASSYGQLNTEAFF
j_call: TRBJ2-7; clone_size: many; v_call: TRBV7-9; d_call: NA; cdr3_nt: TGTGCCAGCAGCTGCAAGGACGGCACCTACGAGCAGTACTTC; cdr3_aa: CASSCKDGTYEQYF
j_call: TRBJ2-1; clone_size: few; v_call: TRBV4-3; d_call: NA; cdr3_nt: TGCGCCAGCAGCCTATCGGGGGGCGTCGTTGGTGAGCAGTTCTTC; cdr3_aa: CASSLSGGVVGEQFF
j_call: TRBJ1-5; clone_size: many; v_call: TRBV7-9; d_call: NA; cdr3_nt: TGTGCCAGCAGCTTAGGGAGGGACTTGGGGCCCCAGCATTTT; cdr3_aa: CASSLGRDLGPQHF
j_call: TRBJ2-1; clone_size: NA; v_call: TRBV4-3; d_call: TRBD1; cdr3_nt: TGCGCCAGCAGCCAAGTGACAGGGGGAGACAATGAGCAGTTCTTC; cdr3_aa: CASSQVTGGDNEQFF
j_call: TRBJ1-3; clone_size: many; v_call: TRBV2; d_call: NA; cdr3_nt: TGTGCCAGCAGTGACGATGCGGGCGTGGGCTCTGGAAACACCATATATTTT; cdr3_aa: CASSDDAGVGSGNTIYF
j_call: TRBJ1-2; clone_size: many; v_call: TRBV6-5; d_call: NA; cdr3_nt: TGTGCCAGCATCGACACCGCCCGAGGGGCAGTCGGCTACACCTTC; cdr3_aa: CASIDTARGAVGYTF
j_call: TRBJ2-5; clone_size: many; v_call: TRBV6-5; d_call: TRBD2; cdr3_nt: TGTGCCAGCAGGCGGGGAGGGCGAGAGACCCAGTACTTC; cdr3_aa: CASRRGGRETQYF
j_call: TRBJ1-4; clone_size: NA; v_call: TRBV7-9; d_call: NA; cdr3_nt: TGTGCCAGCAGCTCAATCTTTCCGGGGGAAAAACTGTTTTTT; cdr3_aa: CASSSIFPGEKLFF
j_call: TRBJ2-2; clone_size: many; v_call: TRBV20-1; d_call: TRBD2; cdr3_nt: TGCAGTGCTAGGGGTCTAGCGGGGGGCCAGAACACCGGGGAGCTGTTTTTT; cdr3_aa: CSARGLAGGQNTGELFF
j_call: TRBJ1-1; clone_size: medium-sized; v_call: TRBV7-2; d_call: NA; cdr3_nt: TGTGCCAGCAGCTTAGGTGACAGACAGAACACTGAAGCTTTCTTT; cdr3_aa: CASSLGDRQNTEAFF
j_call: TRBJ2-5; clone_size: few; v_call: TRBV7-6; d_call: NA; cdr3_nt: TGTGCCAGCAGCTTATACCCGTCGGGGAGCCAAGAGACCCAGTACTTC; cdr3_aa: CASSLYPSGSQETQYF
j_call: TRBJ2-5; clone_size: NA; v_call: TRBV7-2; d_call: NA; cdr3_nt: TGTACCAGCAGCTTAGAGGGCCCAGATTTCCCCAACCAAGAGACCCAGTACTTC; cdr3_aa: CTSSLEGPDFPNQETQYF
j_call: TRBJ2-7; clone_size: many; v_call: TRBV7-9; d_call: TRBD1; cdr3_nt: TGTGCCAGCAGCTTTCCCCAGGGGGCGATCTACGAGCAGTACTTC; cdr3_aa: CASSFPQGAIYEQYF
j_call: TRBJ2-3; clone_size: many; v_call: TRBV13; d_call: NA; cdr3_nt: TGTGCCAGCAGCTTAGGCAGGGGGGTGAGCACAGATACGCAGTATTTT; cdr3_aa: CASSLGRGVSTDTQYF
j_call: TRBJ2-4; clone_size: few; v_call: TRBV7-8; d_call: NA; cdr3_nt: TGTGCCAGCAGCTTAGCGGGACGGGGCCCCCTCCTCCAAAACATTCAGTACTTC; cdr3_aa: CASSLAGRGPLLQNIQYF
j_call: TRBJ2-5; clone_size: few; v_call: TRBV15; d_call: NA; cdr3_nt: TGTGCCACCAGCAGAGATCAAGAGACCCAGTACTTC; cdr3_aa: CATSRDQETQYF
j_call: TRBJ2-4; clone_size: NA; v_call: TRBV29-1; d_call: NA; cdr3_nt: TGCAGCGTTGAGATCGTTGTCAAAAACATTCAGTACTTC; cdr3_aa: CSVEIVVKNIQYF
j_call: TRBJ2-2; clone_size: many; v_call: TRBV12-3/TRBV12-4; d_call: TRBD2; cdr3_nt: TGTGCCAGCAGTTTCTCGCGGGGGGGCACCGGGGAGCTGTTTTTT; cdr3_aa: CASSFSRGGTGELFF
j_call: TRBJ2-1; clone_size: NA; v_call: TRBV2; d_call: NA; cdr3_nt: TGTGCCAGCAGTGAAAACAGGGAAGACTACAAAGAGCAGTTCTTC; cdr3_aa: CASSENREDYKEQFF
j_call: TRBJ2-1; clone_size: NA; v_call: TRBV5-1; d_call: TRBD2; cdr3_nt: TGCGCCAGCAGCCCACCTAGCGGGGGGCCATACAATGAGCAGTTCTTC; cdr3_aa: CASSPPSGGPYNEQFF
j_call: TRBJ1-3; clone_size: NA; v_call: TRBV7-9; d_call: NA; cdr3_nt: TGTGCCAGCCTACACAGCTCTGGAAACACCATATATTTT; cdr3_aa: CASLHSSGNTIYF
j_call: TRBJ2-1; clone_size: many; v_call: TRBV2; d_call: NA; cdr3_nt: TGTGCCAGCAGTGAAGGGGGTCTTGAGCAGTTCTTC; cdr3_aa: CASSEGGLEQFF
j_call: TRBJ1-2; clone_size: NA; v_call: TRBV20-1; d_call: NA; cdr3_nt: TGCAGTGCTAGCGAGCGGGACAAGAGCCCCTATGGCTACACCTTC; cdr3_aa: CSASERDKSPYGYTF